One T cell receptor (beta chain) is described in this entry. Its antigen is unidentified. This sample is part of a study of cytomegalovirus exposure and HLA in healthy donors. Study-wide results and caveats: CMV serostatus alone was available as immune exposure information.

Germline loops: CDR1 SGDLS, CDR2 YYNGEE. The CDR3 has 15 amino acids. V was pared by 4 bases and J by 7 bases, with 17 bases between. Primers: 60 Vbeta forward and 13 Jbeta reverse. Data came from immunoSEQ multiplex PCR; TCRdb stores just in-frame clones and leaves some out. The data contain some 190,000 clones, 60% to 80% of them singletons. Sample: PBMCs. The gene calls are TRBV9 and TRBJ1-4; tentative D call: TRBD1 (6 bases). The TCR comes from a young woman in good health and CMV-seropositive. This CDR3 is CASSITGTLGEKLFF. The CDR3 coding sequence is TGTGCCAGCAGCATTACCGGGACATTGGGTGAAAAACTGTTTTTT.